The entry below gives a single T cell receptor (beta chain) sequence along with its context. V dropped 8 bases and J dropped 8; count of bases not matched to a gene: 9. The length of the CDR3 is 14 residues. The germline gives CDR1 SEHNR, CDR2 FQNEAQ (reference sequence). While infection was still active, Seattle patients were enrolled and then followed longitudinally. The data belong to a study of blood T cell repertoires in COVID-19. Overall study: Material from acute and convalescent COVID-19 was sourced from the United States, Italy and Spain.

Authors' data handling: Estimation of nucleated cell counts relied on the amplification of reference gene primers. TCRdb keeps only in-frame clones here, not all; method: immunoSEQ multiplex PCR. D and trimming come from the DNA, and the V and J calls and clone size come from that table. The sample lists about 130,000 clones, about 85% occurring once. V usage is TRBV7-9 and J usage is TRBJ2-1; 10 bases match TRBD2. Sequencing used peripheral blood. The TCR comes from a woman aged 65 to 85 with COVID-19, enrolled during active disease. This CDR3 is CASGYSGGRHEQFF. The CDR3 bases are TGTGCCAGCGGTTATAGCGGGGGGCGCCATGAGCAGTTCTTC.